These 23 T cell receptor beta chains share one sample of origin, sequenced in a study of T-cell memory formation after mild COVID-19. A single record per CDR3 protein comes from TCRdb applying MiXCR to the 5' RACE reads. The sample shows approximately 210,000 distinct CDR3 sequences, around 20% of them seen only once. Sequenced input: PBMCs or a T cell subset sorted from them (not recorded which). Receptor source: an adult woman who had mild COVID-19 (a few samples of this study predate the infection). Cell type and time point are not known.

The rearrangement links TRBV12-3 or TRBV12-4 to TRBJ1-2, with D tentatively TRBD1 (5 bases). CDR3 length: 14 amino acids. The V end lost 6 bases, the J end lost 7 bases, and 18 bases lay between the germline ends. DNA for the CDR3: TGTGCCAGCAGCCCGCAGCCTGGGGCGGGTGGCTACACCTTC. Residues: CASSPQPGAGGYTF.

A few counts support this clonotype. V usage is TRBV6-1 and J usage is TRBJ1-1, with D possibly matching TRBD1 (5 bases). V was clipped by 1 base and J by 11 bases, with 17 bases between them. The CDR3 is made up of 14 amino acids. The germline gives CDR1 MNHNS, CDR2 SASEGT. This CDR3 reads CASSEVEGHLGAFF. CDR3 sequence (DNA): TGTGCCAGCAGTGAAGTAGAGGGGCACCTGGGTGCTTTCTTT.

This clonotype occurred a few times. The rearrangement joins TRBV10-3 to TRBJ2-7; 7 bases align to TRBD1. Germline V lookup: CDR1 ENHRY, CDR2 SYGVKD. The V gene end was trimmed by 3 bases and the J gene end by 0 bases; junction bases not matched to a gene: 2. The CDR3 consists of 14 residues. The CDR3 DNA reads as TGTGCCATCAGTGACGGGACAGTCTCCTACGAGCAGTACTTC. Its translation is CAISDGTVSYEQYF.

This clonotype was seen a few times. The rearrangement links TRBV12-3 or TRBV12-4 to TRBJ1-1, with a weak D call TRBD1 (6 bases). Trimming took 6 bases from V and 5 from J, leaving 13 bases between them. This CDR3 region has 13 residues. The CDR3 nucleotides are TGTGCCAGCAGCCCTTCAGGGGTAACTGAAGCTTTCTTT. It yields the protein CASSPSGVTEAFF.

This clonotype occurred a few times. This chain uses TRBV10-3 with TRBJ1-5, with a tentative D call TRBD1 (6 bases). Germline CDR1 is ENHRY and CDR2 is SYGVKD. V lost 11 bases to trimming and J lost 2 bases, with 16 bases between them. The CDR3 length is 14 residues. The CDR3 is CAVVGGWGNQPQHF. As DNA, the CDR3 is TGTGCCGTTGTCGGGGGCTGGGGCAATCAGCCCCAGCATTTT.

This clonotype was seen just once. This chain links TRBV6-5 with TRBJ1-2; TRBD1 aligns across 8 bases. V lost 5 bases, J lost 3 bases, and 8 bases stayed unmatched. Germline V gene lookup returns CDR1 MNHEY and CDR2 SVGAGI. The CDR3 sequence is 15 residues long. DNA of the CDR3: TGTGCCAGCAGTCCTTATCAGGGGGCTCACTATGGCTACACCTTC. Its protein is CASSPYQGAHYGYTF.

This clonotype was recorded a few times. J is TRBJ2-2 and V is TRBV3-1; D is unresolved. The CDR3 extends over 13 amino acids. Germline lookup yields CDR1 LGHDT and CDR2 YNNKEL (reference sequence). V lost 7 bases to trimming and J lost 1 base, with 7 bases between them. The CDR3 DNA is TGTGCCAGCACTCTGAGGAACACCGGGGAGCTGTTTTTT. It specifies CASTLRNTGELFF. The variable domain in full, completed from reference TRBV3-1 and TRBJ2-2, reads DTAVSQTPKYLVTQMGNDKSIKCEQNLGHDTMYWYKQDSKKFLKIMFSYNNKELIINETVPNRFSPKSPDKAHLNLHINSLELGDSAVYFCASTLRNTGELFFGEGSRLTVL.

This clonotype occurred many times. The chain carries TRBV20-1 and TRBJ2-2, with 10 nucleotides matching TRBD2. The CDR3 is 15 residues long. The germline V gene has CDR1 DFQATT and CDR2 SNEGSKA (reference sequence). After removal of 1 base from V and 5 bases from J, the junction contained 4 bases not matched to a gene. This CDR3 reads CSARASGGGTGELFF. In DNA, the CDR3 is TGCAGTGCTAGAGCTAGCGGGGGAGGGACCGGGGAGCTGTTTTTT.

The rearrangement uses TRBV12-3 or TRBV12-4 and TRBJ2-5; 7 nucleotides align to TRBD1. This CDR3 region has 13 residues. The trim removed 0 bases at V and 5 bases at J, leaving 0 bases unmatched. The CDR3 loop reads CASSLAGGETQYF. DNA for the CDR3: TGTGCCAGCAGTTTAGCAGGGGGCGAGACCCAGTACTTC.

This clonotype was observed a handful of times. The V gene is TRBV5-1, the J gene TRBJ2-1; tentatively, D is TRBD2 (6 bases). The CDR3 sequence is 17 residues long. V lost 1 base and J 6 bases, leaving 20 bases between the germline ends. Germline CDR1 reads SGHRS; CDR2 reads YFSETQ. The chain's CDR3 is CASSLKSVAAGGNEQFF. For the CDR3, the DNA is TGCGCCAGCAGCTTGAAATCTGTAGCGGCTGGGGGCAATGAGCAGTTCTTC. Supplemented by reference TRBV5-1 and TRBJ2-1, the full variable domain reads KAGVTQTPRYLIKTRGQQVTLSCSPISGHRSVSWYQQTPGQGLQFLFEYFSETQRNKGNFPGRFSGRQFSNSRSEMNVSTLELGDSALYLCASSLKSVAAGGNEQFFGPGTRLTVL.

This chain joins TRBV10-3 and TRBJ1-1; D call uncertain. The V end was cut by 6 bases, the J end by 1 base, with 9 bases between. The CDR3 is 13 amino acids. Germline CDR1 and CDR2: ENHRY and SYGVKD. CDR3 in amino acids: CAIRGLQNTEAFF. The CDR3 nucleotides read TGTGCCATCAGAGGACTCCAGAACACTGAAGCTTTCTTT.

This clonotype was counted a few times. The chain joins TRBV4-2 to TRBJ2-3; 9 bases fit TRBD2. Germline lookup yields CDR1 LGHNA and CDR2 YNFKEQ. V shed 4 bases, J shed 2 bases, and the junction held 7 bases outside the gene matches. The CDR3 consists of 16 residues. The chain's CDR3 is CASSRQTSGYTDTQYF. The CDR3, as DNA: TGTGCCAGCAGCCGACAGACTAGCGGCTACACAGATACGCAGTATTTT.

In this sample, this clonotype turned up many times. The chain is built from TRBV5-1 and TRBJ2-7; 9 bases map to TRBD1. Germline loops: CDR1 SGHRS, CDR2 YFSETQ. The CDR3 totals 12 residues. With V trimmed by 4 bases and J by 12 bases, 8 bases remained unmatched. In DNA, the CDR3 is TGCGCCAGCAGCCCCGGGGACAGGGTTCTGTACTTC. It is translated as CASSPGDRVLYF.

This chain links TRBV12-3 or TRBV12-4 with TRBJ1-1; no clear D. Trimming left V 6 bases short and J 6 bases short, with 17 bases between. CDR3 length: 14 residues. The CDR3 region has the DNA TGTGCCAGCAGCCTAAGTCGGACGAGCGCTGAAGCTTTCTTT. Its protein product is CASSLSRTSAEAFF.

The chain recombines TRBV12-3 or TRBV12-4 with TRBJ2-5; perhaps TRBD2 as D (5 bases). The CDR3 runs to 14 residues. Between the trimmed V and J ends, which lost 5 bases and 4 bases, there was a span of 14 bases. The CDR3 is CASSTRDPPETQYF. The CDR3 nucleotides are TGTGCCAGCAGTACACGGGATCCCCCAGAGACCCAGTACTTC.

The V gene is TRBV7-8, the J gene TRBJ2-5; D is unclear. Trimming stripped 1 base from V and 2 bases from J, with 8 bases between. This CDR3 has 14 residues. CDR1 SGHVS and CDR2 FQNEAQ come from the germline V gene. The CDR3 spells CASSLGQKQETQYF. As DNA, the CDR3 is TGTGCCAGCAGCTTAGGACAAAAACAAGAGACCCAGTACTTC. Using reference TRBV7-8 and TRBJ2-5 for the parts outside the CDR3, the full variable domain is GAGVSQSPRYKVAKRGQDVALRCDPISGHVSLFWYQQALGQGPEFLTYFQNEAQLDKSGLPSDRFFAERPEGSVSTLKIQRTQQEDSAVYLCASSLGQKQETQYFGPGTRLLVL.

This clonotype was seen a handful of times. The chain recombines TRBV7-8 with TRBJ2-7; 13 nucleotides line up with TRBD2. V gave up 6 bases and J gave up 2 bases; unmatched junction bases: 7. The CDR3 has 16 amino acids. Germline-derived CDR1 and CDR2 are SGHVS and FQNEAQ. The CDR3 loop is CASSSPLAGGPYEQYF. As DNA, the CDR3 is TGTGCCAGCAGTTCCCCACTAGCGGGAGGGCCCTACGAGCAGTACTTC.

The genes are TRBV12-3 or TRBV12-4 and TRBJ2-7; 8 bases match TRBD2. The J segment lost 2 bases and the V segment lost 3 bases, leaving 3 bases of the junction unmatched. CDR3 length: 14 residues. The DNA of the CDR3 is TGTGCCAGCAGTTTTCAAGCGGGAGCCTACGAGCAGTACTTC. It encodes CASSFQAGAYEQYF.

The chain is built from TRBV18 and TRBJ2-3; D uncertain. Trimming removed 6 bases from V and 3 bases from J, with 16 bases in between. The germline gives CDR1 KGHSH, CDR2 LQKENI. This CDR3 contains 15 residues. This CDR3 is CASSPTILETDTQYF. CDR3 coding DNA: TGTGCCAGCTCTCCAACTATCCTGGAGACAGATACGCAGTATTTT.

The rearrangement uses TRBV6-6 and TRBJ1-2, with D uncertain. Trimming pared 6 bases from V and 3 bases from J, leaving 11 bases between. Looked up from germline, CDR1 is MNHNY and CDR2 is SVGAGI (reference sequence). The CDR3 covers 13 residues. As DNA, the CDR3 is TGTGCCAGCAGCCGTAGTGAGGACTATGGCTACACCTTC. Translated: CASSRSEDYGYTF.

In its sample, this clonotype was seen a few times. The CDR3 DNA reads TGTGCCAGCAGACCCGGGGTTCATGAGCAGTTCTTC. This encodes CASRPGVHEQFF. The chain combines TRBV6-2 or TRBV6-3 with TRBJ2-1; D possibly corresponds to TRBD2 (5 bases). Germline CDR1 is MNHEY and CDR2 is SVGEGT. The CDR3 contains 12 residues. The V gene lost 6 bases and the J gene lost 8 bases, with 11 bases spanning the gap.

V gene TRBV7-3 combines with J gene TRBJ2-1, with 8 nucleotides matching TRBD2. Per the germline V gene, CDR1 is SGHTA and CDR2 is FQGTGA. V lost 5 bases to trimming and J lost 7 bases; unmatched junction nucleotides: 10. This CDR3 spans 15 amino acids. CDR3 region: CASSPRGGPENEQFF. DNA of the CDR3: TGTGCCAGCAGCCCCCGGGGGGGCCCGGAGAATGAGCAGTTCTTC.

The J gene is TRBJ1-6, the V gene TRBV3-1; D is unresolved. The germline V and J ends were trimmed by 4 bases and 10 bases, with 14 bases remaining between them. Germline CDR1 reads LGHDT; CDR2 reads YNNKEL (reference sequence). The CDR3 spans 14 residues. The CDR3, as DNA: TGTGCCAGCAGCCTTGGACGGTTAATCTCACCCCTCCACTTT. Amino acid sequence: CASSLGRLISPLHF. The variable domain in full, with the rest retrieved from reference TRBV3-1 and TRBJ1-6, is DTAVSQTPKYLVTQMGNDKSIKCEQNLGHDTMYWYKQDSKKFLKIMFSYNNKELIINETVPNRFSPKSPDKAHLNLHINSLELGDSAVYFCASSLGRLISPLHFGNGTRLTVT.